A single sample gave rise to the 19 T cell receptor beta chains below, sequenced in a study of shared clonotypes between healthy human individuals. Assay used: immunoSEQ multiplex PCR; TCRdb lists only in-frame clones, some missing. Of 2,500,000 or so clones in the sample, about nine tenths were seen once. Source material: naive CD4+ T cells from PBMCs. The subset here: CD45RA+ positively selected. These receptors all come from a man younger than 35 in good health. Some clones in this sample may be carry-over from other donors' samples.

The V gene is TRBV29-1, the J gene TRBJ2-5; the D is unclear. Trimming removed 1 base from V and 2 bases from J, with 11 bases in between. The CDR3 spans 14 residues. Germline CDR1 SQVTM, CDR2 ANQGSEA. CDR3 DNA sequence: TGCAGCGTTGAAGTAAAGGTGCGGCAAGAGACCCAGTACTTC. This translates into CSVEVKVRQETQYF.

The rearrangement joins TRBV7-2 to TRBJ2-7; 9 bases align to TRBD2. Germline CDR1 and CDR2: SGHTA and FQGNSA. This CDR3 has 14 amino acids. With 6 bases clipped from V and 1 base from J, the junction kept 4 bases outside the gene matches. CDR3 amino acids: CASRKTSGSYEQYF. CDR3 coding DNA: TGTGCCAGCAGGAAGACTAGCGGTTCCTACGAGCAGTACTTC.

This clone is a singleton in its sample. This chain connects TRBV15 to TRBJ2-2; 10 nucleotides agree with TRBD1. Losses at the gene ends were 3 bases for V and 3 bases for J; bases not matched to a gene: 19. Germline V gives CDR1 LNHNV, CDR2 YYDKDF (reference sequence). This CDR3 region has 21 residues. Here the CDR3 reads CATSSDRQTPGQGRDTGELFF. DNA for the CDR3: TGTGCCACCAGCAGTGATCGTCAAACACCGGGACAGGGGAGGGACACCGGGGAGCTGTTTTTT.

This clone showed up just a few times. Other DNA sequences in this sample translate to the same CDR3. The rearrangement links TRBV30 to TRBJ1-5; tentatively, D is TRBD1 (5 bases). V was cut by 0 bases and J by 4 bases, with 7 bases left in between. Germline values: CDR1 GTSNPN, CDR2 SVGIG (reference sequence). This CDR3 has 13 residues. CDR3 bases: TGTGCCTGGAGTGTTGCAGGGAATCAGCCCCAGCATTTT. It specifies CAWSVAGNQPQHF.

V is TRBV28 and J is TRBJ2-5; 11 nucleotides line up with TRBD2. The J segment lost 11 bases and the V segment lost 7 bases, leaving 18 bases of the junction unmatched. The CDR3 is 16 residues long. Per germline, CDR1 MDHEN and CDR2 SYDVKM. In DNA, the CDR3 is TGTGCCAGCAATAGGATCTTTTCACTAGCGGGAGTTCATCAGTACTTC. It specifies CASNRIFSLAGVHQYF.

The chain uses TRBV19 and TRBJ2-3; 7 positions match TRBD2. This CDR3 comprises 15 residues. Trimming removed 6 bases from V and 5 bases from J; junction bases left unmatched: 11. Looked up from germline, CDR1 is LNHDA and CDR2 is SQIVND (reference sequence). CDR3 sequence: CASRGPSGPQDTQYF. CDR3 DNA: TGTGCCAGTAGGGGACCTAGCGGTCCACAAGATACGCAGTATTTT.

The rearrangement links TRBV28 to TRBJ1-6; D uncertain. CDR1 is MDHEN, CDR2 SYDVKM, per germline. The CDR3 runs 16 residues. Trimming cost V 6 bases and J 6 bases, with 18 bases left between them. The DNA for the CDR3 is TGTGCCAGCAGAGAGAGAGAAAACCCCGGTAATTCACCCCTCCACTTT. Amino acids: CASRERENPGNSPLHF.

V and J are TRBV27 and TRBJ2-7; D might be TRBD1 or TRBD2, each matching 5 bases. This CDR3 comprises 12 residues. Germline V gene data show CDR1 as MNHEY and CDR2 as SMNVEV (reference sequence). V was clipped by 8 bases and J by 4 bases, with 12 bases between them. CDR3 DNA sequence: TGTGCCAGCTGGGACCGAAATTACGAGCAGTACTTC. Translating it yields CASWDRNYEQYF.

This clone was detected once. This chain uses TRBV11-3 with TRBJ2-7; possibly TRBD2 for D (6 bases). The CDR3 extends over 12 amino acids. In germline, CDR1 is SGHNT, CDR2 YENEEA. V was clipped by 5 bases and J by 6 bases, with 11 bases between them. CDR3 DNA sequence: TGTGCCAGCAGCCCCGGGAGCTCCGAGCAGTACTTC. Translation gives CASSPGSSEQYF. The entire variable domain, with the rest obtained from reference TRBV11-3 and TRBJ2-7, is as follows: EAGVVQSPRYKIIEKKQPVAFWCNPISGHNTLYWYLQNLGQGPELLIRYENEEAVDDSQLPKDRFSAERLKGVDSTLKIQPAELGDSAVYLCASSPGSSEQYFGPGTRLTVT.

The chain combines TRBV30 with TRBJ2-3, with 9 bases lining up with TRBD2. Germline trimming cut 2 bases from V and 4 bases from J; bases unmatched to any gene: 4. This CDR3 comprises 14 residues. The germline CDR1 and CDR2 sequences are GTSNPN and SVGIG (reference sequence). The CDR3 loop reads CAWSRGRASDTQYF. The CDR3 DNA follows: TGTGCCTGGAGTCGCGGGAGGGCATCAGATACGCAGTATTTT.

To note about this clone: The junction departs from the called germline gene at one end, perhaps through a read error. The sample contains more than one DNA sequence encoding this CDR3. The chain is built from TRBV12-5 and TRBJ2-3; the match to TRBD1 covers 9 bases. The CDR3 extends over 14 amino acids. CDR1 is LGHNT and CDR2 is FRNRAP in the germline V gene. CDR3 in amino acids: CASGLTGGTDTQYF. CDR3 bases: TGTGCTAGTGGGCTCACAGGGGGCACGGATACGCAGTATTTT.

The chain uses TRBV2 and TRBJ1-5; a possible D gene is TRBD1 (6 bases). Germline V gene data show CDR1 as SNHLY and CDR2 as FYNNEI. V lost 5 bases to trimming and J lost 2 bases, with 10 bases between them. The length of the CDR3 is 14 residues. CDR3 bases: TGTGCCAGCAGTACAGGGTTTGGCAATCAGCCCCAGCATTTT. It specifies CASSTGFGNQPQHF.

The J gene is TRBJ2-3, the V gene TRBV7-2; D not certain. Germline CDR1 and CDR2: SGHTA and FQGNSA. This CDR3 region has 15 residues. V lost 3 bases and J 2 bases, leaving 12 bases between the germline ends. Here the CDR3 reads CASSLTIHFTDTQYF. CDR3 coding DNA: TGTGCCAGCAGCTTGACCATCCACTTCACAGATACGCAGTATTTT.

Worth noting for this clone: The sample contains more than one DNA sequence encoding this CDR3. J is TRBJ1-2 and V is TRBV9; D is undetermined. Trimming took 2 bases from V and 4 from J, leaving 9 bases between them. The CDR3 contains 13 residues. From germline, CDR1 is SGDLS and CDR2 YYNGEE. CDR3 bases: TGTGCCAGCAGCGTGGACGGACTCTATGGCTACACCTTC. It encodes CASSVDGLYGYTF. The variable domain in full, with the rest retrieved from reference TRBV9 and TRBJ1-2, is DSGVTQTPKHLITATGQRVTLRCSPRSGDLSVYWYQQSLDQGLQFLIQYYNGEERAKGNILERFSAQQFPDLHSELNLSSLELGDSALYFCASSVDGLYGYTFGSGTRLTVV.

The chain couples TRBV25-1 to TRBJ2-5, with 8 positions matching TRBD2. The V gene's germline CDR1 is MGHDK and CDR2 SYGVNS. J lost 7 bases, V lost 4 bases, and 5 bases had no gene match. This CDR3 region has 13 residues. The CDR3 loop is CASSVAGFRTQYF. The CDR3 region has the DNA TGTGCCAGCAGTGTAGCGGGATTTAGGACCCAGTACTTC.

The J gene is TRBJ2-2, the V gene TRBV7-2, with D uncertain. The CDR3 extends over 18 amino acids. The germline CDR1 and CDR2 sequences are SGHTA and FQGNSA. Trimming pared 1 base from V and 1 base from J, leaving 16 bases between. CDR3 DNA: TGTGCCAGCAGCTTAGGCGCTCGGTTCGGGCGGAACACCGGGGAGCTGTTTTTT. Its translation: CASSLGARFGRNTGELFF.

This clone was seen a single time. The chain links TRBV28 to TRBJ1-3; D remains ambiguous. Looked up from germline, CDR1 is MDHEN and CDR2 is SYDVKM. Trimming left V 5 bases short and J 2 bases short, with 10 bases between. CDR3 length: 14 residues. Written as DNA, the CDR3 is TGTGCCAGCAGTCTTCGATGGCCTGGAAACACCATATATTTT. This translates into CASSLRWPGNTIYF.

The chain couples TRBV19 to TRBJ2-1, with 9 bases identical to TRBD1. V was pared by 6 bases and J by 3 bases, with 18 bases of the junction left unmatched. Germline V gene lookup returns CDR1 LNHDA and CDR2 SQIVND (reference sequence). The CDR3 has 19 amino acids. The CDR3 sequence: CASRNMLGLRGQGYNEQFF. The CDR3 bases are TGTGCCAGTAGAAATATGCTGGGGCTAAGGGGACAGGGCTACAATGAGCAGTTCTTC.

This clone was counted once. J is TRBJ1-4 and V is TRBV6-6; tentative D call: TRBD1 (5 bases). The V and J ends lost 2 bases and 0 bases respectively, with 7 bases between them. This CDR3 contains 15 residues. The germline gives CDR1 MNHNY, CDR2 SVGAGI (reference sequence). CDR3 residues: CASSYGGSTNEKLFF. CDR3 in DNA: TGTGCCAGCAGTTACGGGGGATCAACTAATGAAAAACTGTTTTTT.